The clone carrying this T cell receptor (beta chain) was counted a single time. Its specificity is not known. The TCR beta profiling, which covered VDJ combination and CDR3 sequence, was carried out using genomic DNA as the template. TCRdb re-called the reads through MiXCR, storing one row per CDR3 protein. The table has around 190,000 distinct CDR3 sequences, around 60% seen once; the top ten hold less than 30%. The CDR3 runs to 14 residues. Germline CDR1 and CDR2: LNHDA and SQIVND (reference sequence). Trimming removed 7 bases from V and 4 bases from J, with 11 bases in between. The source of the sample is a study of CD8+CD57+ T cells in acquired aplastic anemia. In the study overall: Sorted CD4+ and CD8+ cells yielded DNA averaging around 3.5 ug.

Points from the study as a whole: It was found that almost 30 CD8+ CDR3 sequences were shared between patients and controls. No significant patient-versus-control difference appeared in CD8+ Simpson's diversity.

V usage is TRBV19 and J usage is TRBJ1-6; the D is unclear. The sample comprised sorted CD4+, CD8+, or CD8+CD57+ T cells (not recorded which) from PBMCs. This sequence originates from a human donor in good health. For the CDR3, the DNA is TGTGCCAGTACGGCGGGAGAATATAATTCACCCCTCCACTTT. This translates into CASTAGEYNSPLHF.